The 4 T cell receptor beta chains below were found in one sample sequenced in a study of blood T cell repertoires in COVID-19. Some clones are missing from TCRdb's copy, which holds only in-frame ones; the method was immunoSEQ multiplex PCR. This repertoire shows 80,000 to 95,000 clones, around 90% found once; its top ten account for 3%. The sample taken for sequencing was peripheral blood. All receptors derive from a woman aged 50 to 60 with active or convalescent COVID-19.

This chain joins TRBV7-7 and TRBJ2-6, with 7 bases lining up with TRBD1. V lost 10 bases, J lost 0 bases, and 15 bases stayed unmatched. Germline CDR1 is SSHAT and CDR2 is FNYEAQ (reference sequence). There are 18 residues in the CDR3. Here the CDR3 reads CATPQGDSLLSGANVLTF. CDR3 coding DNA: TGTGCCACCCCCCAGGGGGACAGCCTACTCTCTGGGGCCAACGTCCTGACTTTC.

This sequence joins TRBV6-2 or TRBV6-3 and TRBJ2-7, with 8 bases lining up with TRBD1. This CDR3 is 13 amino acids long. Unmatched junction bases numbered 10, after V lost 4 bases and J lost 11 bases. The germline V gene has CDR1 MNHEY and CDR2 SVGEGT. CDR3 region: CASSSLPGTGKYF. In DNA form, the CDR3 reads TGTGCCAGCAGTTCGCTGCCCGGGACAGGAAAGTACTTC.

The chain recombines TRBV5-1 with TRBJ2-2; 11 bases match TRBD2. CDR3 size: 16 residues. The germline V gene has CDR1 SGHRS and CDR2 YFSETQ. J was trimmed by 1 base and V by 4 bases; bases with no gene match: 3. CDR3 loop: CASSPSGGLNTGELFF. The DNA for the CDR3 is TGCGCCAGCAGCCCTAGCGGGGGGCTGAACACCGGGGAGCTGTTTTTT. Full variable domain (remainder filled in from reference TRBV5-1 and TRBJ2-2): KAGVTQTPRYLIKTRGQQVTLSCSPISGHRSVSWYQQTPGQGLQFLFEYFSETQRNKGNFPGRFSGRQFSNSRSEMNVSTLELGDSALYLCASSPSGGLNTGELFFGEGSRLTVL.

The CDR3 loop reads CASSPRDRGYEQYF. The CDR3 nucleotides read TGTGCCAGCTCACCACGAGACAGGGGTTACGAGCAGTACTTC. The chain joins TRBV18 to TRBJ2-7; 8 bases agree with TRBD1. The junction had 3 bases not matched to a gene; V was cut back by 1 base and J by 4 bases. Per the germline V gene, CDR1 is KGHSH and CDR2 is LQKENI. The CDR3 is 14 amino acids.